The sequence of this T cell receptor beta chain was determined in a study of blood T cell repertoires in COVID-19. Overall study context: The United States, Italy and Spain provided the acute and convalescent COVID-19 samples. From T cells, B-cell-depleted T cells, or PBMCs came the material, which was cDNA or gDNA.

The CDR3 is 15 residues long. V dropped 1 base and J dropped 6 bases, with 14 bases sitting between them. The germline V gene encodes CDR1 SGHRS and CDR2 YFSETQ. In the authors' methods: Amplified reference gene primers provided the basis for estimating nucleated cell counts. Generated by immunoSEQ multiplex PCR, the TCRdb table keeps only in-frame clones and is missing some. V and J calls plus clone size are reproduced from that table; the DNA served to infer D and trimming. The sample has 150,000 to 200,000 clones, about 83% seen once; the top ten hold around 12%. The clonotype originates from a woman in her 70s with COVID-19, enrolled during active disease. This sequence joins TRBV5-1 and TRBJ2-1; TRBD1 might be the D (6 bases). Sample: peripheral blood. The CDR3 region is CASSLFVQGPNEQFF. The DNA of the CDR3 is TGCGCCAGCAGCTTGTTTGTTCAGGGGCCCAATGAGCAGTTCTTC.